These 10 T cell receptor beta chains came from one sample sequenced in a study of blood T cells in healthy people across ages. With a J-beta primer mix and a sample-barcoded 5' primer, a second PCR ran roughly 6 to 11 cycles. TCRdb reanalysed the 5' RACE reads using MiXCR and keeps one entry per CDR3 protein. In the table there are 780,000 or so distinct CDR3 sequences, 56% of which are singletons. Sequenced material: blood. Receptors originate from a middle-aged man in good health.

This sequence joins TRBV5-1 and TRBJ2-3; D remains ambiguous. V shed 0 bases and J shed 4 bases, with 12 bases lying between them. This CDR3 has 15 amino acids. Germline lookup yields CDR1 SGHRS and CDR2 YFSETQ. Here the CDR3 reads CASSLEAQAADTQYF. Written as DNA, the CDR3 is TGCGCCAGCAGCTTGGAGGCGCAAGCAGCAGATACGCAGTATTTT.

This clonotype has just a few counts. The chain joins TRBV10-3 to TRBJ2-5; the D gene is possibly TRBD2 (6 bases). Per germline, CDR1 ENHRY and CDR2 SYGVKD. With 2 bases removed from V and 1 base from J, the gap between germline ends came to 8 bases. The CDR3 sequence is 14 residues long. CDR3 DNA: TGTGCCATCAGTGAGACCGGGAGCCAAGAGACCCAGTACTTC. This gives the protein CAISETGSQETQYF.

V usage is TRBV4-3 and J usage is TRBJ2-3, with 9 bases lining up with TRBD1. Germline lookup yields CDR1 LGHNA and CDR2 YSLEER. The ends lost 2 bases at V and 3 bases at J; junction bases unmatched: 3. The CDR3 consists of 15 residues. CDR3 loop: CASSQSDRGTDTQYF. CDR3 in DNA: TGCGCCAGCAGCCAATCAGACAGGGGGACAGATACGCAGTATTTT.

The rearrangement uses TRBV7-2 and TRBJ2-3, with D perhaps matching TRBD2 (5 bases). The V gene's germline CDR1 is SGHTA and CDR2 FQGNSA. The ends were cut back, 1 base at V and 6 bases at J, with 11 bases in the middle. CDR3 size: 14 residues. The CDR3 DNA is TGTGCCAGCAGCTTAGAGCTAGCTCGTGATACGCAGTATTTT. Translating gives CASSLELARDTQYF. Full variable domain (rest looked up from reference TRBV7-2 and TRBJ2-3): GAGVSQSPSNKVTEKGKDVELRCDPISGHTALYWYRQSLGQGLEFLIYFQGNSAPDKSGLPSDRFSAERTGGSVSTLTIQRTQQEDSAVYLCASSLELARDTQYFGPGTRLTVL.

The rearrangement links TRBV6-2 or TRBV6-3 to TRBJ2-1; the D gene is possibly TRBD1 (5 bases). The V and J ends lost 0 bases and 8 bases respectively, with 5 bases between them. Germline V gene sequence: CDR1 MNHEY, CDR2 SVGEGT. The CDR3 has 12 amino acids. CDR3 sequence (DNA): TGTGCCAGCAGTTACTCACAGGATGAGCAGTTCTTC. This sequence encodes CASSYSQDEQFF.

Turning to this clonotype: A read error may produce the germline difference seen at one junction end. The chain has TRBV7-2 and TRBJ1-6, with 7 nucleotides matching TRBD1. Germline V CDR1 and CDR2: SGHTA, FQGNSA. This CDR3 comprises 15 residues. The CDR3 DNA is TGTGCCAGCAGCTTAGCTACAGGGGATAATTCACCCCACCACTTT. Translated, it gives CASSLATGDNSPHHF.

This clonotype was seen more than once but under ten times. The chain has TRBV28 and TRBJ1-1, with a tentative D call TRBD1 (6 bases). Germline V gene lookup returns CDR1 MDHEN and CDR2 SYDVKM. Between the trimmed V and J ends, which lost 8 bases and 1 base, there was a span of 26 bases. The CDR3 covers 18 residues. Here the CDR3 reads CASSLGAGGHHGNTEAFF. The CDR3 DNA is TGTGCCAGCTCTCTTGGGGCGGGGGGGCACCACGGGAACACTGAAGCTTTCTTT.

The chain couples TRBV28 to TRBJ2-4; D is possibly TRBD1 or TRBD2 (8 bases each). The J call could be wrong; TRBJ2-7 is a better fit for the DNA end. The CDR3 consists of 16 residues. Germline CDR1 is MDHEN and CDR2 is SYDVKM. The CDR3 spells CASSSPGGTGPYEQYF. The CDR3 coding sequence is TGTGCCAGCAGTTCTCCGGGGGGGACAGGTCCCTACGAGCAGTACTTC.

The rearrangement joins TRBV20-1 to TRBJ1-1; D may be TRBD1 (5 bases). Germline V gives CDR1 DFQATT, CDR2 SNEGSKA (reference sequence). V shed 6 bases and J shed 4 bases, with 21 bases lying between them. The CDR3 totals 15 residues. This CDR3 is CSALRGGGVGTEAFF. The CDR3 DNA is TGCAGTGCCCTGAGGGGCGGGGGGGTTGGCACTGAAGCTTTCTTT.

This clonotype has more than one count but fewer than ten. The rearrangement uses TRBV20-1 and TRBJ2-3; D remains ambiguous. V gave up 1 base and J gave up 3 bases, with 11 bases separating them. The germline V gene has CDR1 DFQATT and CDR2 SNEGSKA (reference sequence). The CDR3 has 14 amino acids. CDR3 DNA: TGCAGTGCTAGAGGGCGGTCTTGGACAGATACGCAGTATTTT. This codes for CSARGRSWTDTQYF.